The rows below give T cell receptor beta chains drawn from one sample of a study of radiotherapy plus CTLA-4 blockade in lung cancer. Profiled with immunoSEQ multiplex PCR; TCRdb holds only in-frame clones, not every one. Among about 76,000 clones listed, 84% were seen once. Sequenced material: peripheral blood, taken from a patient treated with radiotherapy plus ipilimumab. The receptors stem from a human donor with non-small cell lung cancer who had stable disease on radiotherapy plus ipilimumab. Each CDR3 is given with its conserved first and last residue. The D gene is left open where the match is weak. Part of the rows lack a size; the others show once, few, many or a class for expanded clones.

- - TRBJ1-5 TRBV23-1 TGCGCCAGCAGTTCCGGGACTCTAAATGGCAATCAGCCCCAGCATTTT CASSSGTLNGNQPQHF
TRBD2 - TRBJ2-1 TRBV6-5 TGTGCCAGCAGAACTAGCGGGAGTAATGAGCAGTTCTTC CASRTSGSNEQFF
TRBD2 - TRBJ2-5 TRBV2 TGTGCCACCCGGACGGGACTAGCGGGGATCACCCAGTACTTC CATRTGLAGITQYF
TRBD2 - TRBJ2-3 TRBV28 TGTGCCAGCAGGGCTTTATACGGGAGGGCAACAGATACGCAGTATTTT CASRALYGRATDTQYF
TRBD1 - TRBJ1-5 TRBV28 TGTGCCAGCAGTTTAACCCCTCCAATGACAGGGAGCTATCAGCCCCAGCATTTT CASSLTPPMTGSYQPQHF
- - TRBJ1-1 TRBV9 TGTGCCAGCAGTAACGGACGGTCTGGAGCTTTCTTT CASSNGRSGAFF
TRBD2 - TRBJ2-7 TRBV10-2 TGCGCCACCGAGCGGGAGGTCTCCTACGAGCAGTACTTC CATEREVSYEQYF
- - TRBJ1-2 TRBV10-3 TGTGCCACGGGCACAGGGAACTATGGCTACACCTTC CATGTGNYGYTF
TRBD1 - TRBJ2-3 TRBV7-6 TGTGCCAGCAGCCAGGACAGGGGAGGCACAGATACGCAGTATTTT CASSQDRGGTDTQYF
- - TRBJ2-7 TRBV28 TGTGCCAGCAGTTTAAATGACTGGGCAGGGGACTACGAGCAGTACTTC CASSLNDWAGDYEQYF
- - TRBJ2-3 TRBV9 TGTGCCAGCAGCGTAGAAGGGGGAGGGGGAACAGATACGCAGTATTTT CASSVEGGGGTDTQYF
- - TRBJ1-2 TRBV7-2 TGTGCCAGCAGCTTAGGGGGCATGGACTATGGCTACACCTTC CASSLGGMDYGYTF
- - TRBJ2-2 TRBV5-5 TGTGCCAGCAGCTTGGGCGGTAACACCGGGGAGCTGTTTTTT CASSLGGNTGELFF
- - TRBJ1-6 TRBV4-1 TGCGCCAGCAGCCAAGATAGTCTGGCTACACCCCTCCACTTT CASSQDSLATPLHF
- - TRBJ2-5 TRBV28 TGTGCCAGCAGCGGGGAGACAAACGGAGCGGAGACCCAGTACTTC CASSGETNGAETQYF
- - TRBJ1-2 TRBV9 TGTGCCAGCAGCGTAGGGGCGACAGGTTCTTATGGCTACACCTTC CASSVGATGSYGYTF
- - TRBJ2-2 TRBV7-2 TGTGCCAGCAGCTTCACCGGGGAGCTGTTTTTT CASSFTGELFF
- - TRBJ2-3 TRBV7-9 TGTGCCAGCAGCTTAGGCCAGGGTGGCACAGATACGCAGTATTTT CASSLGQGGTDTQYF
TRBD2 - TRBJ2-7 TRBV9 TGTGCCAGCAGCGGGGGAGGGCTAAACGAGCAGTACTTC CASSGGGLNEQYF
TRBD1 - TRBJ2-5 TRBV23-1 TGCGCCAGCAGTCCTCTCCCCGGGACAGGGGGCCTATTACAAGAGACCCAGTACTTC CASSPLPGTGGLLQETQYF
TRBD1 - TRBJ2-5 TRBV28 TGTGCCAGCAGAAAAGATCCGGACAGGAGAACCCAGTACTTC CASRKDPDRRTQYF
TRBD2 - TRBJ2-3 TRBV27 TGTGCCAGCAGTGCCAGACTAGCGGGGGGGAACCTCGTTATGAATACGCAGTATTTT CASSARLAGGNLVMNTQYF
- - TRBJ2-1 TRBV10-1 TGCGCCAGCAGTGTGACGGGGATTAATGAGCAGTTCTTC CASSVTGINEQFF
- - TRBJ2-3 TRBV5-1 TGCGCCAGCAGCTTGACAACAGATACGCAGTATTTT CASSLTTDTQYF
- few TRBJ2-2 TRBV18 TGTGCCAGCTCACCAGTCGGGGAGCTGTTTTTT CASSPVGELFF
- - TRBJ2-6 TRBV11-1 TGTGCCAGCAGCTTAGGAGTTACTGGGGCCAACGTCCTGACTTTC CASSLGVTGANVLTF
- - TRBJ1-1 TRBV28 TGTGCCAGCAGTTACGGGGGGGCCCCCAACACTGAAGCTTTCTTT CASSYGGAPNTEAFF
TRBD1 - TRBJ2-1 TRBV19 TGTGCCAGTACCAGGGACAGGGTGCGATACAATGAGCAGTTCTTC CASTRDRVRYNEQFF
- - TRBJ1-2 TRBV6-1 TGTGCCAGCAGTGAGGGCAGCTATGGCTACACCTTC CASSEGSYGYTF
- - TRBJ1-1 TRBV28 TGTGCCAGCAGTTTACCTTTTAACACTGAAGCTTTCTTT CASSLPFNTEAFF
- - TRBJ1-5 TRBV5-3 TGTGCCAGAACCCCGGAGTCTAACATCGAGAAGGGAGATCAGCCCCAGCATTTT CARTPESNIEKGDQPQHF
TRBD2 - TRBJ2-7 TRBV2 TGTGCCAGCAGTGAACTGGCTAGCGGGAGCTCCGAGCAGTACTTC CASSELASGSSEQYF
- - TRBJ2-3 TRBV7-6 TGTGCCAGCAGCTTAGCAGGCCTCCAAGGTACAGATACGCAGTATTTT CASSLAGLQGTDTQYF
- - TRBJ1-4 TRBV28 TGTGCCAGCAGTCTCCACCGGGTTGGGGGAGAAAAACTGTTTTTT CASSLHRVGGEKLFF
- - TRBJ1-5 TRBV7-9 TGTGCCAGCAGCATCTCCCCGAATCAGCCCCAGCATTTT CASSISPNQPQHF
- - TRBJ1-5 TRBV7-8 TGTGCCAGCAGCTTATGGGGGGGAGGAAGCCAGCCCCAGCATTTT CASSLWGGGSQPQHF
- - TRBJ2-6 TRBV5-6 TGTGCCAGCAGCTTGTCGGGGTCTGGGGCCAACGTCCTGACTTTC CASSLSGSGANVLTF
- once TRBJ2-7 TRBV5-1 TGCGCCAGCAGCTTGGGTAGCGATCGTCTCGAGCAGTACTTC CASSLGSDRLEQYF
- - TRBJ2-2 TRBV5-1 TGCGCCAGCAGCTCCGCGCAGGGAACCGGGGAGCTGTTTTTT CASSSAQGTGELFF
- - TRBJ2-4 TRBV7-2 TGTGCCAGCAGCGCAGGATGGAACATTCAGTACTTC CASSAGWNIQYF
TRBD2 - TRBJ2-3 TRBV13 TGTGCCAGCAGCATGGGACTAGTGGGCACAGATACGCAGTATTTT CASSMGLVGTDTQYF
- - TRBJ1-6 TRBV7-3 TGTGCCAGCAGCTTAATGAAAGACTCACCCCTCCACTTT CASSLMKDSPLHF
- once TRBJ1-1 TRBV6-5 TGTGCCAGCAGTTTCGGTTTTCGGAACCGATACGCTGAAGCTTTCTTT CASSFGFRNRYAEAFF
TRBD1 - TRBJ1-1 TRBV11-2 TGTGCCAGCAGCTACACCAGGGGGTCGGCTGAAGCTTTCTTT CASSYTRGSAEAFF
- - TRBJ2-4 TRBV21-1 TGTGCCACCGGACAAGAACTAGCCAAAAACATTCAGTACTTC CATGQELAKNIQYF